Shown below are 14 T cell receptor beta chains from a single sample sequenced in a study of T-cell reconstitution after alpha-beta-depleted transplantation in children. The TCRbeta library incorporated unique molecular identifiers. TCRdb recomputed calls from the PCR reads with MiXCR, one row per CDR3 protein. Here the sample spans about 980,000 distinct CDR3 sequences, about 29% being singletons. The input for sequencing was PBMCs, mostly from graft donor cells, taken 360 days after TCRalphabeta/CD19-depleted stem cell transplant. The receptors were gathered from a boy younger than two who had a stem cell transplant for SCID, so the T cells may come from the graft donor.

The chain couples TRBV7-9 to TRBJ1-1, with TRBD1 identical over 7 bases. In germline, CDR1 is SEHNR, CDR2 FQNEAQ (reference sequence). V shed 1 base and J 7 bases; nucleotides not matched to a gene: 6. CDR3 length equals 14 residues. The CDR3 coding sequence is TGTGCCAGCAGCTTAGGACAGGGAGGCGGTGAAGCTTTCTTT. This encodes CASSLGQGGGEAFF.

This chain's CDR3 is CASSLPPQGELFF. In DNA, the CDR3 is TGTGCCAGCAGCTTACCCCCCCAAGGAGAGCTGTTTTTT. The chain recombines TRBV7-3 with TRBJ2-2; the D is unclear. CDR1 and CDR2 from the germline V gene are SGHTA and FQGTGA. The length of the CDR3 is 13 residues. With 2 bases removed from V and 11 bases from J, the gap between germline ends came to 12 bases.

V usage is TRBV12-3 or TRBV12-4 and J usage is TRBJ2-5; D not certain. V gave up 0 bases and J gave up 4 bases, with 15 bases separating them. The CDR3 is made up of 16 amino acids. CDR3 region: CASSLARVEVGETQYF. CDR3 coding DNA: TGTGCCAGCAGTTTAGCAAGGGTTGAAGTCGGAGAGACCCAGTACTTC.

In this sample, this clonotype turned up a few times. The chain couples TRBV4-3 to TRBJ2-1, with D unclear. Germline V gene lookup returns CDR1 LGHNA and CDR2 YSLEER. This CDR3 has 15 amino acids. Trimming shortened V by 0 bases and J by 6 bases, and 12 bases separated the two germline ends. As DNA, the CDR3 is TGCGCCAGCAGCCAAGATTTAAGCAGAGGCAATGAGCAGTTCTTC. Amino acids: CASSQDLSRGNEQFF.

V is TRBV4-2 and J is TRBJ1-2; D might be TRBD1 (5 bases). The CDR3 spans 15 residues. Trimming took off 0 bases at V and 4 bases at J, with 12 bases between the two ends. CDR1 is LGHNA, CDR2 YNFKEQ, per germline. CDR3 nucleotides: TGTGCCAGCAGCCAAGAGAGGGGCTCGGGCTATGGCTACACCTTC. Protein sequence: CASSQERGSGYGYTF.

This clonotype has at least ten counts. This chain uses TRBV27 with TRBJ2-2; tentatively, D is TRBD1 or TRBD2 (5 bases each). The ends were cut back, 5 bases at V and 6 bases at J, with 16 bases in the middle. The CDR3 length is 15 residues. CDR1 MNHEY and CDR2 SMNVEV come from the germline V gene (reference sequence). The CDR3 protein is CASSASGRDPGELFF. The CDR3 region has the DNA TGTGCCAGCAGTGCCTCGGGCAGGGACCCCGGGGAGCTGTTTTTT.

The chain recombines TRBV3-1 with TRBJ2-2; D is undetermined. The germline V gene encodes CDR1 LGHDT and CDR2 YNNKEL (reference sequence). Between the trimmed V and J ends, which lost 1 base and 4 bases, there was a span of 4 bases. The CDR3 is 13 residues long. The chain's CDR3 is CASSQASTGELFF. The CDR3 nucleotides read TGTGCCAGCAGCCAAGCCAGCACCGGGGAGCTGTTTTTT.

This rearrangement joins TRBV20-1 to TRBJ2-6; possible D gene TRBD1, 6 bases. The CDR3 has 17 amino acids. Trimming took off 4 bases at V and 0 bases at J, with 16 bases between the two ends. The germline V gene encodes CDR1 DFQATT and CDR2 SNEGSKA (reference sequence). CDR3 sequence (DNA): TGCAGTGCTACCCGTACAGGGTGGGACTCTGGGGCCAACGTCCTGACTTTC. Residues: CSATRTGWDSGANVLTF.

The table lists this clonotype with many counts. CDR3 protein: CASSQDLLRKSSKNIQYF. The CDR3 region has the DNA TGCGCCAGCAGCCAAGACCTCCTTAGGAAGAGTTCCAAAAACATTCAGTACTTC. V usage is TRBV4-1 and J usage is TRBJ2-4; D not resolved. This CDR3 has 18 residues. Trimming pared 0 bases from V and 2 bases from J, leaving 17 bases between. Per germline, CDR1 MGHRA and CDR2 YSYEKL.

CDR3 loop: CASSQEGRGKGHEKLFF. The DNA of the CDR3 is TGTGCCAGCAGCCAAGAAGGAAGGGGGAAAGGGCATGAAAAACTGTTTTTT. The chain joins TRBV3-1 to TRBJ1-4; the D gene is possibly TRBD1 (6 bases). V was trimmed by 0 bases and J by 6 bases, leaving 17 bases between them. The CDR3 totals 17 residues. Looked up from germline, CDR1 is LGHDT and CDR2 is YNNKEL (reference sequence).

This clonotype was counted a few times. The chain links TRBV6-5 to TRBJ2-4, with D possibly being TRBD1 or TRBD2 (5 bases each). This CDR3 comprises 17 residues. CDR1 is MNHEY and CDR2 is SVGAGI in the germline V gene. V dropped 0 bases and J dropped 1 base, with 13 bases sitting between them. This CDR3 reads CASSYSRVGLAKNIQYF. The CDR3 nucleotides read TGTGCCAGCAGTTACTCGAGGGTGGGGCTGGCCAAAAACATTCAGTACTTC.

In this sample, this clonotype turned up a few times. The genes are TRBV12-3 or TRBV12-4 and TRBJ2-7, with TRBD2 matching over 7 bases. CDR3 length: 16 amino acids. Trimming took 2 bases from V and 0 from J; bases not matched to a gene: 7. In DNA, the CDR3 is TGTGCCAGCAGTTTATCATTAGCGGGCCCCTCCTACGAGCAGTACTTC. Translated, it gives CASSLSLAGPSYEQYF.

This chain joins TRBV7-3 and TRBJ2-1; 8 positions match TRBD2. CDR3 length equals 16 residues. V shed 1 base and J 4 bases; nucleotides not matched to a gene: 6. Germline V gives CDR1 SGHTA, CDR2 FQGTGA. The DNA of the CDR3 is TGTGCCAGCAGCTTAAACGGGGGGGGCGTATACAATGAGCAGTTCTTC. Translating it yields CASSLNGGGVYNEQFF.

This clonotype was recorded a few times. The V gene is TRBV28, the J gene TRBJ1-1; 7 bases match TRBD1. The germline V gene has CDR1 MDHEN and CDR2 SYDVKM. With 6 bases clipped from V and 1 base from J, the junction kept 5 bases outside the gene matches. CDR3 length: 14 amino acids. The CDR3 bases are TGTGCCAGCAGCCATGGGACAGCGAACACTGAAGCTTTCTTT. Translation gives CASSHGTANTEAFF. Supplemented by reference TRBV28 and TRBJ1-1, the full variable domain reads DVKVTQSSRYLVKRTGEKVFLECVQDMDHENMFWYRQDPGLGLRLIYFSYDVKMKEKGDIPEGYSVSREKKERFSLILESASTNQTSMYLCASSHGTANTEAFFGQGTRLTVV.